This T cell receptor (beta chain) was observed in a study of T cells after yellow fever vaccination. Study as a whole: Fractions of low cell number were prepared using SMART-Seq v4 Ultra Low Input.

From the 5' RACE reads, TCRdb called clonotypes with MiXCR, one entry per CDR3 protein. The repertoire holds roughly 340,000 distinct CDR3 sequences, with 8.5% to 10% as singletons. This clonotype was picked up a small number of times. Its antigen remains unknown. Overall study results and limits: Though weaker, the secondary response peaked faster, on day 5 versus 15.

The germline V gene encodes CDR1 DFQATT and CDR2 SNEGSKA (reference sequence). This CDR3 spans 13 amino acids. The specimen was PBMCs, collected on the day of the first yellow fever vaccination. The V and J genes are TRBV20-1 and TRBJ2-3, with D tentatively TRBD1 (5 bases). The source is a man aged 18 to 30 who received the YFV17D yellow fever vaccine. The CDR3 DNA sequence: TGCAGCGCCCCCTTCAGGGTTACAGATACGCAGTATTTT. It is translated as CSAPFRVTDTQYF.